This T cell receptor beta chain was recovered during a study of blood T cells in healthy people across ages. The use of a sample-barcoded 5' primer and a J-beta primer mix characterized a second PCR of roughly 6 to 11 cycles. In TCRdb, the 5' RACE reads were re-called with MiXCR into one record per CDR3 protein. This sample has over 1.5 million distinct CDR3 sequences; around half occur once, and the top ten carry over 2%. Study-wide results and caveats: Compared with aged donors, long-lived donors showed fewer expanded clones, suggesting selection.

Of note for this clonotype: Its target is unknown.

In germline, CDR1 is KGHDR, CDR2 SFDVKD. This CDR3 is 15 amino acids long. V dropped 3 bases and J dropped 5 bases, with 15 bases sitting between them. Specimen: blood. The clonotype was recovered from a woman in her thirties or forties in good health. The chain links TRBV24-1 to TRBJ2-5, with D perhaps assigned TRBD1 or TRBD2 (5 bases each). Here the CDR3 reads CATSDPGPRVETQYF. CDR3 nucleotide sequence: TGTGCCACCAGTGATCCGGGACCGAGGGTTGAGACCCAGTACTTC.